This TCR beta chain was obtained from a study of blood T cell repertoires in COVID-19. Study as a whole: Sites in the United States, Italy and Spain provided acute and convalescent COVID-19 samples.

Participants spanned ages about 18 to 100 years and resided in about two dozen US areas. In the original processing: Reference gene primer amplification in the assay estimated nucleated cell counts. The method was immunoSEQ multiplex PCR; TCRdb's version includes in-frame clones alone and lacks a portion of them. That table supplies the V and J calls and clone size; D and trimming were determined from the DNA. The sample has 250,000 to 350,000 clones, 75% to 95% seen once. Germline V gene sequence: CDR1 LGHDT, CDR2 YNNKEL (reference sequence). The junction had 11 bases not matched to a gene; V was cut back by 4 bases and J by 12 bases. The CDR3 sequence is 13 residues long.

The clonotype originates from a woman in her 30s who had recovered from COVID-19. The chain employs TRBV3-1 (or the pseudogene TRBV3-2) and TRBJ1-2; 7 bases are a match to TRBD1. The sample taken for sequencing was PBMCs or T cells enriched from blood (not recorded which). The CDR3 loop reads CASSPGTASSHTF. CDR3 DNA: TGTGCCAGCAGCCCCGGGACAGCCTCCTCTCACACCTTC.